This T cell receptor beta chain was sequenced during a study of shared clonotypes between healthy human individuals. The table came from immunoSEQ multiplex PCR; TCRdb's copy has only in-frame clones and leaves some out. The table has some 360,000 clones, more than 60% seen once; the top ten hold 10%. Trimming took off 0 bases at V and 4 bases at J, with 7 bases between the two ends. Germline CDR1 is KGHSH and CDR2 is LQKENI. This CDR3 is 14 amino acids long. Material: memory CD4+ T cells sorted from blood. As for subset: CD45RA-negative fraction. The clonotype originates from a man aged 25 to 45 in good health. This chain connects TRBV18 to TRBJ2-1; D unresolved. The CDR3 loop is CASSPPSRYNEQFF. The CDR3 DNA sequence: TGTGCCAGCTCACCACCGTCCAGATACAATGAGCAGTTCTTC.